This TCR beta chain is from a study of blood T cell repertoires in COVID-19. This clone was counted a single time. TCRdb's copy holds only in-frame clones and misses some; the assay was immunoSEQ multiplex PCR. The profile shows 65,000 to 75,000 clones, about 80% of them singletons. The CDR3 consists of 17 residues. The junction had 11 bases not matched to a gene; V was cut back by 3 bases and J by 5 bases. The germline V gene encodes CDR1 SGDLS and CDR2 YYNGEE. The specimen was peripheral blood. The chain links TRBV9 to TRBJ2-5; 12 bases are a match to TRBD2. The receptor's source is an elderly man with acute or convalescent COVID-19. The CDR3 region has the DNA TGTGCCAGCAGCGGAAAGACTAGCGGGAGATTTGGGGAGACCCAGTACTTC. Its protein product is CASSGKTSGRFGETQYF.